This T cell receptor beta chain was captured in a study of T cells expressing NK-cell markers. The CDR3 extends over 13 amino acids. The germline gives CDR1 SGHVS, CDR2 FQNEAQ. For TCR beta, cDNA was produced by 5'RACE template switching with UMIs. Following a re-call of the 5' RACE reads, TCRdb has one entry per CDR3 protein and lacks DNA. The clone table shows about 460,000 distinct CDR3 sequences, with the ten largest holding approximately 1.5%. Specimen: blood T cells: a sorted CD56 or NKG2C T cell subset, CD4+ or CD8+ T cells, or bulk PBMC T cells (not recorded which). The rearrangement links TRBV7-8 to TRBJ2-5; TCRdb names TRBD2, which stays unverified in the absence of DNA. The TCR originated in a woman aged 45-65 years in good health. CDR3 loop: CASSFRGEGTQYF.